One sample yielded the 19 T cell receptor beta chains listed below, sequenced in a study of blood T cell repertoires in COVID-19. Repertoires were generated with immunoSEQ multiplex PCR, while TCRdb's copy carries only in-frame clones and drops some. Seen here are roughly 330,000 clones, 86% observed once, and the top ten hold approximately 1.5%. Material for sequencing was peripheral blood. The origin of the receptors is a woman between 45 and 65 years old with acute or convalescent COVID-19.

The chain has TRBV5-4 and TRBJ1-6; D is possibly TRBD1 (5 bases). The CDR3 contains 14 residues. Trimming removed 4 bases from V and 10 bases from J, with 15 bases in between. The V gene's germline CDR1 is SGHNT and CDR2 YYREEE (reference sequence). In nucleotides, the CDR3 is TGTGCCAGCAGCATCAGGGCCGGTGACTCACCCCTCCACTTT. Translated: CASSIRAGDSPLHF.

CDR3 in amino acids: CASSYAGGADTQYF. The CDR3 DNA reads TGTGCCAGCAGTTACGCGGGAGGGGCCGATACGCAGTATTTT. V and J are TRBV6-5 and TRBJ2-3; 9 bases line up with TRBD2. From germline, CDR1 is MNHEY and CDR2 SVGAGI. Trimming at V came to 2 bases and at J to 6 bases, leaving 3 bases not matched to a gene. The CDR3 is 14 amino acids.

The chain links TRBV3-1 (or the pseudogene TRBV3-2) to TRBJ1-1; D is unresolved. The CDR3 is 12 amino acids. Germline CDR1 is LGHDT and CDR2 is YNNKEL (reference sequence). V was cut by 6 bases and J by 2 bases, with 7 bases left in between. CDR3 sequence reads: CASSFYNTEAFF. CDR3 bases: TGTGCCAGCAGTTTTTATAACACTGAAGCTTTCTTT.

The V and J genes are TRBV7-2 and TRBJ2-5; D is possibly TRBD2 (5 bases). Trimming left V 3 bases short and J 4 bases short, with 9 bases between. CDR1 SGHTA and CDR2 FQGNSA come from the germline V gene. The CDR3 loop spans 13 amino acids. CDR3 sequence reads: CASSLRVSETQYF. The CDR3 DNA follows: TGTGCCAGCAGCTTGCGGGTGTCAGAGACCCAGTACTTC.

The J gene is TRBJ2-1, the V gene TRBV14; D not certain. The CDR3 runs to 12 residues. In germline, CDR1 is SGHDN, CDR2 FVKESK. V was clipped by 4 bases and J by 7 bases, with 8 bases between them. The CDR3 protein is CASSRWLNEQFF. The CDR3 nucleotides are TGTGCCAGCAGCCGATGGCTGAATGAGCAGTTCTTC.

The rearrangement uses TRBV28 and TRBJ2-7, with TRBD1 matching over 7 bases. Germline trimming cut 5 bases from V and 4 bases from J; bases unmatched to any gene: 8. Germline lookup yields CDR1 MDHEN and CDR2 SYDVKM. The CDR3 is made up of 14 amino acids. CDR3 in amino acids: CASSHRGLGYEQYF. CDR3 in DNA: TGTGCCAGCAGTCACAGGGGTCTCGGGTACGAGCAGTACTTC. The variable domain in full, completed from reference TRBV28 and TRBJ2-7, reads DVKVTQSSRYLVKRTGEKVFLECVQDMDHENMFWYRQDPGLGLRLIYFSYDVKMKEKGDIPEGYSVSREKKERFSLILESASTNQTSMYLCASSHRGLGYEQYFGPGTRLTVT.

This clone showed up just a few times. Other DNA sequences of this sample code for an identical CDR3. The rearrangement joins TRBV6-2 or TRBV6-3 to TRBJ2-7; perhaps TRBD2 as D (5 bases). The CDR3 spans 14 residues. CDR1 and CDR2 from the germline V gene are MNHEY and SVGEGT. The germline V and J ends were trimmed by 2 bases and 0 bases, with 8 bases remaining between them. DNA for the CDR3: TGTGCCAGCAGTTACCCGGACTTCTCCTACGAGCAGTACTTC. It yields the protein CASSYPDFSYEQYF.

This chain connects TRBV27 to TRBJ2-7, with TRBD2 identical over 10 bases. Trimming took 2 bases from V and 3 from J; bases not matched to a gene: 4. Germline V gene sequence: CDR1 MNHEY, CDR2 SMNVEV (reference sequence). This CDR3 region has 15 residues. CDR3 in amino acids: CASSLLPSGSYEQYF. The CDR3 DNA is TGTGCCAGCAGTTTACTGCCTAGCGGGAGCTACGAGCAGTACTTC.

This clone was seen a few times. The CDR3 DNA sequence: TGTGCCAGCAGTTATGGACAGGGAACTGAAGCTTTCTTT. Its translation is CASSYGQGTEAFF. The chain combines TRBV6-5 with TRBJ1-1; TRBD1 matches 8 bases. V was clipped by 3 bases and J by 5 bases; unmatched bases: 2. The germline gives CDR1 MNHEY, CDR2 SVGAGI. There are 13 residues in the CDR3.

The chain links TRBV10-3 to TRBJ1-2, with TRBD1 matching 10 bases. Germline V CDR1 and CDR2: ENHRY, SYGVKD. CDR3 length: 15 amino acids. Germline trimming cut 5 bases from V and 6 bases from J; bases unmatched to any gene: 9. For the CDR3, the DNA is TGTGCCATCAGTAAAACCGGGACAGGGGTTGATGGCTACACCTTC. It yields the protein CAISKTGTGVDGYTF.

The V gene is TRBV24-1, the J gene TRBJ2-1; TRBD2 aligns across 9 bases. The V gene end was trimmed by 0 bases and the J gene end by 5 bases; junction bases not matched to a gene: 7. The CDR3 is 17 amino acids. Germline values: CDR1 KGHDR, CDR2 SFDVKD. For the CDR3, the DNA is TGTGCCACCAGTGATTTGAACCTAGCGGGATTGGACAATGAGCAGTTCTTC. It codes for CATSDLNLAGLDNEQFF.

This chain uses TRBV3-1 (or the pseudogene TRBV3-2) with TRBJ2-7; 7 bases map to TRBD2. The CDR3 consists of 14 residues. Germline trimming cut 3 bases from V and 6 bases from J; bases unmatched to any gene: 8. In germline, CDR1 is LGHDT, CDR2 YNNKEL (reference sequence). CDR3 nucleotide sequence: TGTGCCAGCAGCCAGGGGGGGTTCGGGCTCGAGCAGTACTTC. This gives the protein CASSQGGFGLEQYF.

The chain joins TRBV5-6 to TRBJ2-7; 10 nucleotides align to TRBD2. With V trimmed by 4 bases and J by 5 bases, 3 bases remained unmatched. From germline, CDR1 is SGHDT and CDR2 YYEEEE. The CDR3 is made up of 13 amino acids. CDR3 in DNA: TGTGCCAGCAGCCTAGCGGGAGTCGACGAGCAGTACTTC. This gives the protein CASSLAGVDEQYF.

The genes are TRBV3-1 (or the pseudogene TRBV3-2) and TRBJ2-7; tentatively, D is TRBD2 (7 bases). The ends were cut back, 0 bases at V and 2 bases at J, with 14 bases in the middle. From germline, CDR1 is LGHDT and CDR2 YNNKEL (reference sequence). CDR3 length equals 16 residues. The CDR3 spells CASSQDRGEGTYEQYF. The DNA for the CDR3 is TGTGCCAGCAGCCAAGATAGGGGGGAGGGGACCTACGAGCAGTACTTC.

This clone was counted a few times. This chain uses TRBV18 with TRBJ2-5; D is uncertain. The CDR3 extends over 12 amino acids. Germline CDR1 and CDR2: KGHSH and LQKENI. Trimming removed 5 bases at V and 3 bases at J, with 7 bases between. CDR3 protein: CASSESKETQYF. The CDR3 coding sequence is TGTGCCAGCTCAGAGTCTAAAGAGACCCAGTACTTC.

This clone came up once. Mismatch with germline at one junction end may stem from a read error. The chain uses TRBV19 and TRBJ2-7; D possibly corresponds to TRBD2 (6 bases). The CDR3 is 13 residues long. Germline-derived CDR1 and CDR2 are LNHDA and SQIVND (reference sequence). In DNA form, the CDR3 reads TGTGCCAGTCGATACCGGGACTCCTCCGAGCAGTACTTC. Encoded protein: CASRYRDSSEQYF.

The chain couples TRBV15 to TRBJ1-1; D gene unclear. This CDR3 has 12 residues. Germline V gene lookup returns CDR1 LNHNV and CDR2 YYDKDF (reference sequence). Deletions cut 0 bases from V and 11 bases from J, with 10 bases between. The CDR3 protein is CATSRDRGYAFF. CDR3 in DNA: TGTGCCACCAGCAGAGATCGAGGGTATGCTTTCTTT.

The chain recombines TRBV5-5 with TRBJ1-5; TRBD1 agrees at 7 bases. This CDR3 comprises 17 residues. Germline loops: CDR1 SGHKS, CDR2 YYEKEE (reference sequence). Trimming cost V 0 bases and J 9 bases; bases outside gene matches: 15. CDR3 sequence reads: CASSLALGGANYRPQHF. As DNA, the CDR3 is TGTGCCAGCAGCTTGGCTTTAGGGGGCGCCAATTATCGGCCCCAGCATTTT.

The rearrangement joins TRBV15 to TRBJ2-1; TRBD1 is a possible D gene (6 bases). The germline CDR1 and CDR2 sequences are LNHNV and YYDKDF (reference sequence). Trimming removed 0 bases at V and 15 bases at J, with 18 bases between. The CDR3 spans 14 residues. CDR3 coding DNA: TGTGCCACCAGCAGAGATCGCGGTCCCAGGGGACGGTTCTTC. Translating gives CATSRDRGPRGRFF.